Each of the 25 T cell receptor beta chains below was sequenced from the same sample in a study of blood T cell repertoires in COVID-19. The data were produced by immunoSEQ multiplex PCR, yet TCRdb's version contains in-frame clones alone and is incomplete. The sample has 300,000 to 350,000 clones; about 90% are singletons. Sequencing used PBMCs or T cells enriched from blood (not recorded which). All receptors derive from a man aged 30-40 years who had recovered from COVID-19.

The DNA of the CDR3 is TGTGCCAGCAGCTCTACTAGCGGAGGCACAGATACGCAGTATTTT. Amino acid sequence: CASSSTSGGTDTQYF. The rearrangement uses TRBV5-6 and TRBJ2-3; 8 bases fit TRBD2. This CDR3 comprises 15 residues. Germline assignment: CDR1 SGHDT and CDR2 YYEEEE. Losses at the gene ends were 3 bases for V and 1 base for J; bases not matched to a gene: 4. The full variable domain, with the rest looked up from reference TRBV5-6 and TRBJ2-3, is DAGVTQSPTHLIKTRGQQVTLRCSPKSGHDTVSWYQQALGQGPQFIFQYYEEEERQRGNFPDRFSGHQFPNYSSELNVNALLLGDSALYLCASSSTSGGTDTQYFGPGTRLTVL.

Only one count was recorded for this clone. The chain carries TRBV5-1 and TRBJ1-1; TRBD1 matches at 7 bases. The germline V gene has CDR1 SGHRS and CDR2 YFSETQ. The CDR3 consists of 13 residues. The V segment lost 0 bases and the J segment 7 bases; nucleotides outside the gene matches: 3. CDR3 amino acids: CASSLGRDSEAFF. The CDR3 DNA sequence: TGCGCCAGCAGCTTGGGGAGGGACAGTGAAGCTTTCTTT.

The chain recombines TRBV15 with TRBJ2-7; maybe TRBD2 (6 bases). With 0 bases removed from V and 10 bases from J, the gap between germline ends came to 10 bases. This CDR3 spans 12 amino acids. Germline V gives CDR1 LNHNV, CDR2 YYDKDF (reference sequence). Here the CDR3 reads CATSRDRESQYF. The CDR3 DNA reads as TGTGCCACCAGCAGAGATCGGGAGTCTCAGTACTTC.

The chain combines TRBV5-5 with TRBJ1-6; 7 nucleotides agree with TRBD1. Germline trimming cut 2 bases from V and 6 bases from J; bases unmatched to any gene: 8. This CDR3 is built from 16 residues. Looked up from germline, CDR1 is SGHKS and CDR2 is YYEKEE (reference sequence). This CDR3 is CASSFIDRDINSPLHF. CDR3 DNA: TGTGCCAGCAGCTTTATCGACAGGGATATTAATTCACCCCTCCACTTT.

V usage is TRBV28 and J usage is TRBJ1-5; D is ambiguous. Deletions cut 0 bases from V and 3 bases from J, with 9 bases between. The germline V gene has CDR1 MDHEN and CDR2 SYDVKM. The length of the CDR3 is 15 residues. The CDR3 sequence is CASSLWGSHNQPQHF. DNA of the CDR3: TGTGCCAGCAGTTTATGGGGCAGCCACAATCAGCCCCAGCATTTT.

The chain recombines TRBV4-1 with TRBJ2-6, with TRBD1 matching over 7 bases. Germline V gene lookup returns CDR1 MGHRA and CDR2 YSYEKL. The J segment lost 0 bases and the V segment lost 8 bases, leaving 13 bases of the junction unmatched. The CDR3 loop spans 18 amino acids. The CDR3 sequence: CASGRFGQAFSGANVLTF. The CDR3 DNA reads TGCGCCAGCGGTAGGTTTGGACAGGCCTTCTCTGGGGCCAACGTCCTGACTTTC.

This chain joins TRBV6-5 and TRBJ2-7; 7 bases agree with TRBD1. After removal of 5 bases from V and 3 bases from J, the junction contained 7 bases not matched to a gene. The CDR3 runs to 14 residues. CDR1 and CDR2 from the germline V gene are MNHEY and SVGAGI. In nucleotides, the CDR3 is TGTGCCAGCAGTATATCCGGGGACAGCTACGAGCAGTACTTC. Translation gives CASSISGDSYEQYF.

The chain links TRBV28 to TRBJ2-7, with 7 nucleotides matching TRBD2. CDR1 MDHEN and CDR2 SYDVKM come from the germline V gene. Germline trimming cut 5 bases from V and 6 bases from J; bases unmatched to any gene: 4. CDR3 size: 12 residues. The CDR3 spells CASSSSGGEQYF. The CDR3 nucleotides are TGTGCCAGCAGTAGCTCGGGGGGCGAGCAGTACTTC. Full variable domain (rest looked up from reference TRBV28 and TRBJ2-7): DVKVTQSSRYLVKRTGEKVFLECVQDMDHENMFWYRQDPGLGLRLIYFSYDVKMKEKGDIPEGYSVSREKKERFSLILESASTNQTSMYLCASSSSGGEQYFGPGTRLTVT.

The chain uses TRBV5-1 and TRBJ2-5, with 8 bases fitting TRBD2. V dropped 0 bases and J dropped 5; count of bases not matched to a gene: 6. This CDR3 has 15 amino acids. Germline V gives CDR1 SGHRS, CDR2 YFSETQ. The CDR3 here is CASSLGHPGGETQYF. The CDR3 DNA reads as TGCGCCAGCAGCTTGGGACACCCGGGGGGGGAGACCCAGTACTTC.

This clone occurred once. The chain employs TRBV5-1 and TRBJ2-2; TRBD2 aligns across 14 bases. After removal of 3 bases from V and 6 bases from J, the junction contained 4 bases not matched to a gene. The CDR3 totals 16 residues. CDR1 and CDR2 (germline): SGHRS, YFSETQ. DNA for the CDR3: TGCGCCAGCAGCTCCGGACTAGCGGGGGGTTCCGGGGAGCTGTTTTTT. Amino acids: CASSSGLAGGSGELFF.

The genes are TRBV30 and TRBJ1-1; possibly TRBD1 for D (6 bases). CDR3 size: 12 residues. The germline V and J ends were trimmed by 5 bases and 1 base, with 8 bases remaining between them. Germline V gene lookup returns CDR1 GTSNPN and CDR2 SVGIG (reference sequence). CDR3 sequence reads: CAWAGQNTEAFF. CDR3 nucleotide sequence: TGTGCCTGGGCGGGACAGAACACTGAAGCTTTCTTT.

This chain links TRBV5-1 with TRBJ2-7; TRBD1 might be the D (6 bases). V gave up 4 bases and J gave up 3 bases, with 20 bases separating them. Germline CDR1 is SGHRS and CDR2 is YFSETQ. This CDR3 has 16 amino acids. CDR3 nucleotides: TGCGCCAGCAGCCGCCCAAAGGACAGACCCTTCTACGAGCAGTACTTC. This sequence encodes CASSRPKDRPFYEQYF.

CDR3 in amino acids: CASSTGQGHQPQHF. The CDR3 DNA reads TGTGCCAGCAGCACGGGACAGGGACATCAGCCCCAGCATTTT. This chain joins TRBV5-5 and TRBJ1-5, with 9 bases matching TRBD1. Germline V CDR1 and CDR2: SGHKS, YYEKEE (reference sequence). Trimming took 4 bases from V and 5 from J; bases not matched to a gene: 4. The length of the CDR3 is 14 residues.

The chain couples TRBV11-3 to TRBJ1-6; D call uncertain. The CDR3 is 13 residues long. Trimming removed 0 bases from V and 9 bases from J, with 6 bases in between. Germline V lookup: CDR1 SGHNT, CDR2 YENEEA. CDR3 in DNA: TGTGCCAGCAGCTTAGACGGTGGTTCACCCCTCCACTTT. This translates into CASSLDGGSPLHF.

The chain joins TRBV23-1 to TRBJ2-7; TRBD1 agrees at 7 bases. TRBV23-1 is identified as an open reading frame with a role that is uncertain. The CDR3 has 16 amino acids. Unmatched junction bases numbered 11, after V lost 2 bases and J lost 4 bases. DNA of the CDR3: TGCGCCAGCAGTCAACCCCTAGGGACAGATACTTACGAGCAGTACTTC. Protein sequence: CASSQPLGTDTYEQYF.

This chain joins TRBV3-1 (or the pseudogene TRBV3-2) and TRBJ1-1, with D uncertain. The germline V and J ends were trimmed by 0 bases and 10 bases, with 9 bases remaining between them. Germline V gene sequence: CDR1 LGHDT, CDR2 YNNKEL (reference sequence). The CDR3 totals 12 residues. The CDR3 region has the DNA TGTGCCAGCAGCCAAGATCTCACCGGAGCTTTCTTT. This gives the protein CASSQDLTGAFF.

The chain uses TRBV2 and TRBJ2-2, with D tentatively TRBD1 (6 bases). This CDR3 has 13 amino acids. Looked up from germline, CDR1 is SNHLY and CDR2 is FYNNEI. Deletions cut 5 bases from V and 6 bases from J, with 10 bases between. CDR3 residues: CASSTGRSGELFF. The CDR3 DNA sequence: TGTGCCAGCAGTACAGGGCGTTCCGGGGAGCTGTTTTTT.

The chain combines TRBV27 with TRBJ2-3; TRBD1 agrees at 8 bases. CDR3 length equals 15 residues. Germline V gene data show CDR1 as MNHEY and CDR2 as SMNVEV (reference sequence). The trim removed 2 bases at V and 6 bases at J, leaving 7 bases unmatched. In nucleotides, the CDR3 is TGTGCCAGCAGTTTAATAGGACAGGGAACGGATACGCAGTATTTT. This codes for CASSLIGQGTDTQYF.

V is TRBV7-2 and J is TRBJ2-3; 11 nucleotides agree with TRBD2. The germline V gene has CDR1 SGHTA and CDR2 FQGNSA. V dropped 0 bases and J dropped 1; count of bases not matched to a gene: 12. The CDR3 spans 20 residues. The CDR3 DNA reads TGTGCCAGCAGCTTAGCAGTACGGTTTAGCGGGGGGGCCGGCACAGATACGCAGTATTTT. Translation: CASSLAVRFSGGAGTDTQYF.

The chain recombines TRBV9 with TRBJ1-3; possibly TRBD1 for D (6 bases). Trimming shortened V by 8 bases and J by 2 bases, and 17 bases separated the two germline ends. Germline V gives CDR1 SGDLS, CDR2 YYNGEE. This CDR3 comprises 15 residues. The CDR3 DNA reads TGTGCCAGTAATAAAGGGGGATCGGCTGGAAACACCATATATTTT. Translated: CASNKGGSAGNTIYF. Based on the CDR3 plus reference TRBV9 and TRBJ1-3, the full variable domain is DSGVTQTPKHLITATGQRVTLRCSPRSGDLSVYWYQQSLDQGLQFLIQYYNGEERAKGNILERFSAQQFPDLHSELNLSSLELGDSALYFCASNKGGSAGNTIYFGEGSWLTVV.

The genes are TRBV4-1 and TRBJ1-2; a possible D gene is TRBD1 (5 bases). In germline, CDR1 is MGHRA, CDR2 YSYEKL. Between the trimmed V and J ends, which lost 0 bases and 7 bases, there was a span of 15 bases. The CDR3 covers 15 residues. CDR3 nucleotides: TGCGCCAGCAGCCAAGAGGCGTTCCCCGGGGGTGGCTACACCTTC. Amino acid sequence: CASSQEAFPGGGYTF.

This chain joins TRBV18 and TRBJ1-6; D is possibly TRBD1 (5 bases). CDR1 and CDR2 from the germline V gene are KGHSH and LQKENI. The CDR3 has 14 amino acids. With 3 bases removed from V and 7 bases from J, the gap between germline ends came to 10 bases. The DNA of the CDR3 is TGTGCCAGCTCACCTAAAGGGGAAAATTCACCCCTCCACTTT. Amino acids: CASSPKGENSPLHF.

The V gene is TRBV18, the J gene TRBJ2-7; TRBD1 matches 8 bases. This CDR3 has 14 residues. The germline CDR1 and CDR2 sequences are KGHSH and LQKENI. The V and J ends lost 3 bases and 7 bases, in that order; junction bases with no gene match: 8. CDR3 protein: CASSPEAGGKEQYF. DNA for the CDR3: TGTGCCAGCTCACCTGAGGCAGGGGGCAAGGAGCAGTACTTC.

The V and J genes are TRBV11-1 and TRBJ1-1; TRBD1 might be the D (6 bases). Trimming shortened V by 2 bases and J by 10 bases, and 8 bases separated the two germline ends. The CDR3 has 11 amino acids. Germline V CDR1 and CDR2: SGHAT, FQDESV (reference sequence). The CDR3 region has the DNA TGTGCCAGCAGCTTAACAGGGATAGCTTTCTTT. This sequence encodes CASSLTGIAFF.

The chain recombines TRBV11-2 with TRBJ2-3; 7 nucleotides match TRBD1. V shed 5 bases and J 4 bases; nucleotides not matched to a gene: 6. The CDR3 spans 14 residues. The germline V gene has CDR1 SGHAT and CDR2 FQNNGV. The DNA for the CDR3 is TGTGCCAGCAGCAACTACAGGGGCCCAGATACGCAGTATTTT. Translation: CASSNYRGPDTQYF.